This T cell receptor beta chain was observed in a study of blood T cell repertoires in COVID-19. Whole-study context: T cells, B-cell-depleted T cells, or PBMCs provided the cDNA or gDNA that served as material.

Authors' data handling: Nucleated cell counts were estimated from reference gene primer amplification. Sequencing was performed with immunoSEQ multiplex PCR; in TCRdb, only in-frame clones are kept and a portion is missing. V and J calls plus clone size are reproduced from that table; the DNA served to infer D and trimming. The sample comprises nearly 200,000 clones, about 82% of which are singletons, and 0.95% rests with the top ten. Per germline, CDR1 SGHAT and CDR2 FQNNGV. CDR3 length equals 17 residues. The V end lost 4 bases, the J end lost 2 bases, and 21 bases lay between the germline ends. Followed longitudinally, the Seattle patients had been enrolled during active infection.

The V call is TRBV11-2, the J call TRBJ2-7, with D possibly TRBD2 on 5 matching bases. The sequenced sample consisted of peripheral blood. The TCR comes from a man aged 55 to 69 with COVID-19, enrolled during active disease. CDR3 in amino acids: CASSSSRGKGPAYEQYF. CDR3 DNA sequence: TGTGCCAGCAGCTCCTCGAGAGGGAAAGGCCCCGCCTACGAGCAGTACTTC.